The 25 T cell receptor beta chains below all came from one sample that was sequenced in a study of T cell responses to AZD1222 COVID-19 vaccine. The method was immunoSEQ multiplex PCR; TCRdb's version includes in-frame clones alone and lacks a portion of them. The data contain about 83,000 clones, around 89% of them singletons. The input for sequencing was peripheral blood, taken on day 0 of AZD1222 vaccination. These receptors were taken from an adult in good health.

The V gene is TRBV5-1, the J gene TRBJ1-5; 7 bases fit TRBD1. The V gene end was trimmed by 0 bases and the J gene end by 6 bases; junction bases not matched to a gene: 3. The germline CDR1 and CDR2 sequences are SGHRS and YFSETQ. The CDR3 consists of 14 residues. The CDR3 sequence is CASSLGQGGQPQHF. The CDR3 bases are TGCGCCAGCAGCTTGGGACAGGGCGGTCAGCCCCAGCATTTT.

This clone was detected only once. The CDR3 sequence is CASSDGQGGVETQYF. CDR3 DNA sequence: TGTGCCAGCAGTGACGGACAGGGGGGAGTGGAGACCCAGTACTTC. The rearrangement joins TRBV6-1 to TRBJ2-5; TRBD1 matches 10 bases. Germline CDR1 MNHNS, CDR2 SASEGT. The trim removed 3 bases at V and 5 bases at J, leaving 6 bases unmatched. The CDR3 sequence is 15 residues long.

This CDR3 is CASSRGNWNTGELFF. The CDR3 bases are TGTGCCAGCTCAAGGGGTAATTGGAACACCGGGGAGCTGTTTTTT. The chain carries TRBV27 and TRBJ2-2, with a possible D match to TRBD1 (5 bases). This CDR3 spans 15 amino acids. The V and J ends lost 8 bases and 1 base respectively, with 14 bases between them. Germline-derived CDR1 and CDR2 are MNHEY and SMNVEV (reference sequence).

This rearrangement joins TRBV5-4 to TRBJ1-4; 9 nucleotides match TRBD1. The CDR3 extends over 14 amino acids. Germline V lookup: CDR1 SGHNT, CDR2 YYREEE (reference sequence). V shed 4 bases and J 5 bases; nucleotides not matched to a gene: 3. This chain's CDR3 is CASSRDRVNEKLFF. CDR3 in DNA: TGTGCCAGCAGCCGGGACAGGGTGAATGAAAAACTGTTTTTT.

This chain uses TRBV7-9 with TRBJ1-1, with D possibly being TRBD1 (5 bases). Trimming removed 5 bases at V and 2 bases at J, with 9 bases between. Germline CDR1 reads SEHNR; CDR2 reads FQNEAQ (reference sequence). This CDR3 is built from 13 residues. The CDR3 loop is CASSNDRNTEAFF. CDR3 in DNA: TGTGCCAGCAGCAACGACAGAAACACTGAAGCTTTCTTT.

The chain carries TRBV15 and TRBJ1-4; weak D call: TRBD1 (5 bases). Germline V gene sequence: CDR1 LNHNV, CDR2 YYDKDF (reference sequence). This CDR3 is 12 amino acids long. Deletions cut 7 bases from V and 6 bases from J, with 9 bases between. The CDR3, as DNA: TGTGCCACCAACGGGGACGATGAAAAACTGTTTTTT. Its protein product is CATNGDDEKLFF.

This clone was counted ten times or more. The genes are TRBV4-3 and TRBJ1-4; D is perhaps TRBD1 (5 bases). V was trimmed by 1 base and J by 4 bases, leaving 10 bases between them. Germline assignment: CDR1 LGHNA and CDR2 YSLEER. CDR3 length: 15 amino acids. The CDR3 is CASSQAGLYNEKLFF. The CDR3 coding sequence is TGCGCCAGCAGCCAAGCGGGACTTTATAATGAAAAACTGTTTTTT.

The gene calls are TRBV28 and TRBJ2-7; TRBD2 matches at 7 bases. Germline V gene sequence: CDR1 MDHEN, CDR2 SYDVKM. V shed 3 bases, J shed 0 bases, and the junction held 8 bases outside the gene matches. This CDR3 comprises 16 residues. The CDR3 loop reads CASSFLGGGSSYEQYF. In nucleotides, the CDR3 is TGTGCCAGCAGTTTCCTCGGCGGGGGAAGCTCCTACGAGCAGTACTTC.

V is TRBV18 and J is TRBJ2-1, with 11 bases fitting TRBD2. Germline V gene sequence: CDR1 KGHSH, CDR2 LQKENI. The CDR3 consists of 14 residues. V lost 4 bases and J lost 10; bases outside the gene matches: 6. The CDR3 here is CASSLAGGTREQFF. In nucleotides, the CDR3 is TGTGCCAGCTCACTAGCGGGAGGGACAAGGGAGCAGTTCTTC.

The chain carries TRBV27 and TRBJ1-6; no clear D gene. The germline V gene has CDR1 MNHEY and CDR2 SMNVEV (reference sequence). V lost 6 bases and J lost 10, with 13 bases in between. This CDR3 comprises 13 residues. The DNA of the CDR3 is TGTGCCAGCAGCCCGGGCTTTCCATCACCCCTCCACTTT. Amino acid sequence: CASSPGFPSPLHF.

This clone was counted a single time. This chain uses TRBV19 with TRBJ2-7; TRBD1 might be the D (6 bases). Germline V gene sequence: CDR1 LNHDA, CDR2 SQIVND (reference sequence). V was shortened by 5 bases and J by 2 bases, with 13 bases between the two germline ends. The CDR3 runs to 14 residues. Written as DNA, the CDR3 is TGTGCCAGTAGTTCCCACAGGGATCCCTACGAGCAGTACTTC. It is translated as CASSSHRDPYEQYF.

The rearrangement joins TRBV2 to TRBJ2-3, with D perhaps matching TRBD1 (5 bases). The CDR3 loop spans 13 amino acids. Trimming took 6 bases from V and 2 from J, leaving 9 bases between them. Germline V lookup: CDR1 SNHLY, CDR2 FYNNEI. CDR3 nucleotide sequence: TGTGCCAGCAGAACAGGACCCACAGATACGCAGTATTTT. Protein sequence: CASRTGPTDTQYF.

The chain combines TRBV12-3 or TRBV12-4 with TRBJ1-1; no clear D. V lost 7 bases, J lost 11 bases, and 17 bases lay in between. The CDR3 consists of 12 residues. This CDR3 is CASIEGSYRAFF. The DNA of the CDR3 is TGTGCCAGCATCGAAGGATCCTATCGGGCTTTCTTT.

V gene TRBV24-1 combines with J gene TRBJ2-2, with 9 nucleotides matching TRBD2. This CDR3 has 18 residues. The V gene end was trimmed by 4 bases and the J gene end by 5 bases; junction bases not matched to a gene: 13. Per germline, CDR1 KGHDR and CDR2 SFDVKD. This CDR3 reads CATSDPDGAGGRTGELFF. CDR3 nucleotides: TGTGCCACCAGTGACCCCGACGGCGCGGGAGGGCGAACCGGGGAGCTGTTTTTT.

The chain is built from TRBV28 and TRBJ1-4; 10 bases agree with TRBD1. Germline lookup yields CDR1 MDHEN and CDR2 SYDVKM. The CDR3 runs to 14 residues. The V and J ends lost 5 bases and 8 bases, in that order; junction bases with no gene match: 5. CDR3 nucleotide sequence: TGTGCCAGCAGTCTCGACAGGGGGCGCGAAAAACTGTTTTTT. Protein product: CASSLDRGREKLFF.

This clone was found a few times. The CDR3 nucleotides read TGCGCCAGCAGCCAACCAGATCCAAGGGGCAATCAGCCCCAGCATTTT. Translating gives CASSQPDPRGNQPQHF. The chain couples TRBV4-1 to TRBJ1-5; D gene ambiguous. Looked up from germline, CDR1 is MGHRA and CDR2 is YSYEKL. The ends were cut back, 2 bases at V and 2 bases at J, with 13 bases in the middle. The CDR3 contains 16 residues.

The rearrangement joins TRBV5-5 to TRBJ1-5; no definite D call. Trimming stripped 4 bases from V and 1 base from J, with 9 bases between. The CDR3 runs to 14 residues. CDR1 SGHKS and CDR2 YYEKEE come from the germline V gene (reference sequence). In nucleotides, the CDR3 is TGTGCCAGCAGCCTTACGTTCAGCAATCAGCCCCAGCATTTT. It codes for CASSLTFSNQPQHF. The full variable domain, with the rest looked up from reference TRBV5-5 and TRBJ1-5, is DAGVTQSPTHLIKTRGQQVTLRCSPISGHKSVSWYQQVLGQGPQFIFQYYEKEERGRGNFPDRFSARQFPNYSSELNVNALLLGDSALYLCASSLTFSNQPQHFGDGTRLSIL.

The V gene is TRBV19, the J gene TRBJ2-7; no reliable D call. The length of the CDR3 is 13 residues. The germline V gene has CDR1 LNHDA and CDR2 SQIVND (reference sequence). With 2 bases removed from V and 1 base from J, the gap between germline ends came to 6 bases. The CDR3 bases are TGTGCCAGTAGTATAACAGTTTCCTACGAGCAGTACTTC. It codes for CASSITVSYEQYF.

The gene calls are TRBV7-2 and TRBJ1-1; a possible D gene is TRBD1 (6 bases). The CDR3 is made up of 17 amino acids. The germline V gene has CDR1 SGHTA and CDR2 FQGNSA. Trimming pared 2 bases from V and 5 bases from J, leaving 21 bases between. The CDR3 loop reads CASSLPRQDPHRTEAFF. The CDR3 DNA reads TGTGCCAGCAGCTTACCCCGACAGGACCCTCATCGGACTGAAGCTTTCTTT.

The CDR3 region has the DNA TGTGCCAGCAGTATCGGGACAGGGTGGTCAACTAATGAAAAACTGTTTTTT. Protein sequence: CASSIGTGWSTNEKLFF. The chain has TRBV28 and TRBJ1-4; 9 bases are a match to TRBD1. The CDR3 spans 17 residues. From germline, CDR1 is MDHEN and CDR2 SYDVKM. J gave up 0 bases and V 5 bases, and 7 bases lay outside the gene matches.

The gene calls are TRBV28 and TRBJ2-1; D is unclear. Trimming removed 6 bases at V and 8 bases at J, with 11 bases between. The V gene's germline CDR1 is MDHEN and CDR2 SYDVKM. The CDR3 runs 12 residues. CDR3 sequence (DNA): TGTGCCAGCAGCCCGAAGTTACATGAGCAGTTCTTC. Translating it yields CASSPKLHEQFF.

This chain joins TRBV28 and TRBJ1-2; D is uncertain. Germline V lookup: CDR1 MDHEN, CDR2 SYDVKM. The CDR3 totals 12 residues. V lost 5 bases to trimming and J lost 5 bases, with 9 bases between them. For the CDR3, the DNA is TGTGCCAGCAGTCCCTCGGAATATGGCTACACCTTC. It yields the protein CASSPSEYGYTF.

The CDR3 spells CASSLGSQETQYF. The CDR3, as DNA: TGCGCCAGCAGCTTGGGCAGCCAAGAGACCCAGTACTTC. The V and J genes are TRBV5-1 and TRBJ2-5; D call uncertain. The V and J ends lost 0 bases and 1 base respectively, with 4 bases between them. Germline V gene sequence: CDR1 SGHRS, CDR2 YFSETQ. The CDR3 spans 13 residues.

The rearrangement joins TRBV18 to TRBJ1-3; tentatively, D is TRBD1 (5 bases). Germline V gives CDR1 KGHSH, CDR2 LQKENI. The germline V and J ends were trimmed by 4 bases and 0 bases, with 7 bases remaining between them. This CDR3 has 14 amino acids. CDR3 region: CASSQGLSGNTIYF. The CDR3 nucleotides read TGTGCCAGCTCACAGGGGCTCTCTGGAAACACCATATATTTT.

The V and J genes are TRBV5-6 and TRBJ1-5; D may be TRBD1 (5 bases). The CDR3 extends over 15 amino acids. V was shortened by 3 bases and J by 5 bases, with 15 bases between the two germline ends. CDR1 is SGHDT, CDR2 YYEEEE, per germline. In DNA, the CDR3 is TGTGCCAGCAGCTCGTGGGCCAGGGTGGATCAGCCCCAGCATTTT. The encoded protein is CASSSWARVDQPQHF.